This passage covers 15 T cell receptor beta chains from one sample sequenced in a study of spatial heterogeneity in lung cancer. As for time point: sample taken at primary tumor resection. Whole RNA from tumor, nontumor lung or frozen PBMC was sequenced unsorted. TCRdb ran MiXCR on the 5' RACE reads and lists one entry per CDR3 protein. Of around 10,000 distinct CDR3 sequences listed, roughly 4% are singletons. Specimen: normal lung tissue next to the tumor, collected at surgery. These receptors came from a male donor with early-stage non-small cell lung cancer.

This clonotype was recorded at least ten times. In a library made to pick up alpha chains, this beta chain is a stray read with a size that means little. V gene TRBV7-9 combines with J gene TRBJ2-1; perhaps TRBD2 as D (7 bases). V lost 2 bases, J lost 6 bases, and 14 bases lay in between. Per the germline V gene, CDR1 is SEHNR and CDR2 is FQNEAQ (reference sequence). The length of the CDR3 is 15 residues. CDR3: CASSLLIRGANEQFF. CDR3 DNA: TGTGCCAGCAGCTTATTAATTCGGGGGGCCAATGAGCAGTTCTTC.

This clonotype was recorded at least ten times. Little can be read into the size of this beta chain, an off-target read in a library designed for alpha chains. The chain is built from TRBV3-1 and TRBJ1-5; D is uncertain. The CDR3 sequence is 13 residues long. Trimming removed 0 bases from V and 6 bases from J, with 6 bases in between. Germline values: CDR1 LGHDT, CDR2 YNNKEL (reference sequence). The CDR3 sequence: CASSQDFGQPQHF. CDR3 nucleotide sequence: TGTGCCAGCAGCCAAGATTTCGGTCAGCCCCAGCATTTT.

As regards this clonotype: In a library made to pick up alpha chains, this beta chain is a stray read with a size that means little. The chain recombines TRBV27 with TRBJ2-5, with D perhaps matching TRBD2 (5 bases). CDR3 length: 13 residues. Germline CDR1 is MNHEY and CDR2 is SMNVEV (reference sequence). V was cut by 3 bases and J by 2 bases, with 7 bases left in between. The CDR3: CASSFRGQETQYF. CDR3 nucleotides: TGTGCCAGCAGTTTTCGGGGACAAGAGACCCAGTACTTC.

This clonotype is medium-sized in the sample. Because the library targeted alpha chains, this beta chain is an off-target read whose size means little. The rearrangement uses TRBV12-5 and TRBJ2-2; D unclear. The CDR3 length is 12 residues. Germline loops: CDR1 LGHNT, CDR2 FRNRAP. The V gene lost 1 base and the J gene lost 6 bases, with 3 bases spanning the gap. Here the CDR3 reads CASGLGSGELFF. The CDR3 nucleotides are TGTGCTAGTGGTTTGGGATCCGGGGAGCTGTTTTTT.

Points on this clonotype: Because this beta chain is a stray read in a library intended to capture alpha chains, its abundance should not be given much weight. This rearrangement joins TRBV6-2 or TRBV6-3 to TRBJ2-1, with 13 bases fitting TRBD2. The CDR3 is made up of 17 amino acids. J was trimmed by 3 bases and V by 0 bases; bases with no gene match: 2. Germline CDR1 reads MNHEY; CDR2 reads SVGEGT. CDR3 amino acids: CASSYSGLAGVYNEQFF. CDR3 DNA sequence: TGTGCCAGCAGTTACTCCGGACTAGCGGGAGTCTACAATGAGCAGTTCTTC.

Judged by abundance, this clonotype is medium-sized. This beta chain turned up in a library designed for alpha chains; as an off-target read, its abundance says little. The V and J genes are TRBV6-5 and TRBJ2-7, with a possible D match to TRBD1 (5 bases). V dropped 5 bases and J dropped 3 bases, with 17 bases sitting between them. The germline V gene has CDR1 MNHEY and CDR2 SVGAGI. CDR3 size: 15 residues. The CDR3 region has the DNA TGTGCCAGCAGTGACGGCTCTGCAGGGAACTACGAGCAGTACTTC. Protein: CASSDGSAGNYEQYF.

Many counts were recorded for this clonotype. With the library built for alpha chains, this beta chain is off target and its frequency is not meaningful. This rearrangement joins TRBV10-3 to TRBJ2-3; D possibly corresponds to TRBD2 (6 bases). From germline, CDR1 is ENHRY and CDR2 SYGVKD. V lost 7 bases to trimming and J lost 0 bases, with 8 bases between them. The CDR3 covers 13 residues. The CDR3 loop is CAITGASTDTQYF. Here the CDR3 DNA reads TGTGCCATCACGGGAGCTAGCACAGATACGCAGTATTTT.

This clonotype was seen repeatedly, ten times or more. This beta chain is a stray read from a library made for alpha chains; its abundance is not meaningful. The DNA for the CDR3 is TGTGCCAGCACCCAAACGTCCCGGGGGGAGCAGTACTTC. Translated: CASTQTSRGEQYF. The gene calls are TRBV6-6 and TRBJ2-7; a weak D match, TRBD2 (6 bases). V lost 7 bases to trimming and J lost 7 bases, with 17 bases between them. The CDR3 has 13 residues. CDR1 is MNHNY and CDR2 is SVGAGI in the germline V gene (reference sequence).

This clonotype is deemed medium-sized (0.01 to 0.1%). This beta chain came through as a stray read in a library set up for alpha chains, and its size says little. The chain links TRBV4-3 to TRBJ2-1, with a possible D match to TRBD2 (6 bases). Germline assignment: CDR1 LGHNA and CDR2 YSLEER. This CDR3 spans 13 amino acids. V lost 4 bases and J 8 bases, leaving 12 bases between the germline ends. CDR3 residues: CASSLRLDDEQFF. The DNA for the CDR3 is TGCGCCAGCAGCCTACGACTAGACGATGAGCAGTTCTTC.

This clonotype is medium-sized. The library was designed around alpha chains, so this beta chain is a stray read whose abundance carries little weight. This chain links TRBV29-1 with TRBJ2-5, with 9 nucleotides matching TRBD1. Germline CDR1 reads SQVTM; CDR2 reads ANQGSEA. This CDR3 comprises 12 residues. V shed 7 bases, J shed 2 bases, and the junction held 2 bases outside the gene matches. Written as DNA, the CDR3 is TGCAGCGCCGGGACAGGGCAAGAGACCCAGTACTTC. Amino acids: CSAGTGQETQYF.

This clonotype was observed many times. Since the library was made to target alpha chains, this beta chain is a stray read and its abundance is not meaningful. V is TRBV5-1 and J is TRBJ1-6; 7 nucleotides align to TRBD1. The CDR3 totals 16 residues. J was trimmed by 7 bases and V by 4 bases; bases with no gene match: 11. The germline V gene has CDR1 SGHRS and CDR2 YFSETQ. The CDR3 loop is CASSPSSQGKNSPLHF. The CDR3 DNA follows: TGCGCCAGCAGCCCCAGCTCACAGGGGAAGAATTCACCCCTCCACTTT.

This clonotype was detected many times. This beta chain turned up in a library designed for alpha chains; as an off-target read, its abundance says little. This chain uses TRBV2 with TRBJ1-5, with TRBD1 matching 7 bases. Germline-derived CDR1 and CDR2 are SNHLY and FYNNEI. This CDR3 region has 13 residues. Unmatched junction bases numbered 4, after V lost 5 bases and J lost 6 bases. The CDR3 loop reads CASSQGDSQPQHF. The CDR3 DNA reads as TGTGCCAGCAGTCAGGGGGACAGTCAGCCCCAGCATTTT. The full variable domain, in which reference TRBV2 and TRBJ1-5 provide the parts outside the CDR3, is EPEVTQTPSHQVTQMGQEVILRCVPISNHLYFYWYRQILGQKVEFLVSFYNNEISEKSEIFDDQFSVERPDGSNFTLKIRSTKLEDSAMYFCASSQGDSQPQHFGDGTRLSIL.

This clonotype was recorded many times. Because the library targeted alpha chains, this beta chain is an off-target read whose size means little. This rearrangement joins TRBV9 to TRBJ2-1; 9 nucleotides agree with TRBD2. V shed 3 bases, J shed 8 bases, and the junction held 12 bases outside the gene matches. Germline V CDR1 and CDR2: SGDLS, YYNGEE. CDR3 size: 16 residues. The CDR3 is CASSGPLAGGGDEQFF. The CDR3 DNA reads as TGTGCCAGCAGCGGACCACTAGCGGGTGGTGGGGATGAGCAGTTCTTC.

This clonotype is labeled medium-sized. This beta chain is an off-target read within a library intended for alpha chains, so its frequency means little. The rearrangement joins TRBV29-1 to TRBJ1-1; tentative D call: TRBD1 (5 bases). V lost 7 bases and J 1 base, leaving 10 bases between the germline ends. Germline lookup yields CDR1 SQVTM and CDR2 ANQGSEA. This CDR3 spans 12 amino acids. CDR3 nucleotides: TGCAGCGCTGGGGCAGCGAACACTGAAGCTTTCTTT. Translating it yields CSAGAANTEAFF.

Ten or more counts support this clonotype. This beta chain came through as a stray read in a library set up for alpha chains, and its size says little. The chain joins TRBV5-6 to TRBJ1-5; 9 bases agree with TRBD1. This CDR3 is built from 14 residues. V was clipped by 3 bases and J by 6 bases; unmatched bases: 4. Germline V gives CDR1 SGHDT, CDR2 YYEEEE. In DNA form, the CDR3 reads TGTGCCAGCAGCTCCTACAGGGGGCTTCAGCCCCAGCATTTT. It yields the protein CASSSYRGLQPQHF.